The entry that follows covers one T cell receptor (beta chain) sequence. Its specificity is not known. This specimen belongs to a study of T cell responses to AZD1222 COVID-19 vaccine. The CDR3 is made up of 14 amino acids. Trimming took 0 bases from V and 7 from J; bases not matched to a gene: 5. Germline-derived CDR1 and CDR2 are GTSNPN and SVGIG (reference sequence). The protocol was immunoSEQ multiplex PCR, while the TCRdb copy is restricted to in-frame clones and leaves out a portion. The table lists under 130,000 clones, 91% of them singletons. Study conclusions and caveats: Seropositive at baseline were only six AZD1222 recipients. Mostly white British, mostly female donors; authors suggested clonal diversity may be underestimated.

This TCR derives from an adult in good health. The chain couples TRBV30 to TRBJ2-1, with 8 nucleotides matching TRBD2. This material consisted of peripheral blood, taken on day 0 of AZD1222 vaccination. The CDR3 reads CAWSVVSGMNEQFF. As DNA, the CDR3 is TGTGCCTGGAGTGTGGTTAGCGGGATGAATGAGCAGTTCTTC.